This T cell receptor beta chain was captured by sequencing in a study of blood T cell repertoires in COVID-19. On the study more broadly: Nucleic acid was either cDNA or gDNA, and it came from T cells, B-cell-depleted T cells, or PBMCs.

CDR1 and CDR2 (germline): MGHDK, SYGVNS. Trimming removed 1 base from V and 2 bases from J, with 14 bases in between. CDR3 size: 16 residues. Assay used: immunoSEQ multiplex PCR; TCRdb lists only in-frame clones, some missing. The sample consists of 150,000 to 200,000 clones, 85% to 90% of them appearing once. The sequence came from a man aged 35 to 55 with active or convalescent COVID-19. The chain couples TRBV25-1 to TRBJ1-1; a possible D gene is TRBD1 (5 bases). The sequencing input was peripheral blood. For the CDR3, the DNA is TGTGCCAGCAGTGAATTAGCCGTGGGGGGAAACACTGAAGCTTTCTTT. This codes for CASSELAVGGNTEAFF.